One T cell receptor (beta chain) is described in this entry. Its antigen is currently unknown. Primers: 60 Vbeta forward and 13 Jbeta reverse. The data were produced by immunoSEQ multiplex PCR, yet TCRdb's version contains in-frame clones alone and is incomplete. The table records 110,000 to 150,000 clones, over 60% of them present only once. This entry comes from a study of cytomegalovirus exposure and HLA in healthy donors. Study in general: Sequencing of roughly 180 million T cells in an earlier analysis found some 100 million unique TCR beta sequences. In terms of ancestry, the Caucasian-associated cluster contained around 79% of the approximately 380 genotyped donors. Study-wide results and limits: There were some V segments, including TRBV6-2 and TRBV6-3, excluded as indistinguishable.

The CDR3 runs to 14 residues. Germline V gene data show CDR1 as MDHEN and CDR2 as SYDVKM. With 7 bases clipped from V and 5 bases from J, the junction kept 10 bases outside the gene matches. Donors sampled were nominally healthy, though unrecorded immune exposures were likely. The receptor was derived from a man aged 40-55 years in good health and CMV-seronegative. The rearrangement uses TRBV28 and TRBJ2-7, with 8 bases aligning to TRBD1. The sequenced sample was PBMCs. The CDR3 DNA sequence: TGTGCCAGCATCCTCGCGGGACAGGAGCACGAGCAGTACTTC. Encoded protein: CASILAGQEHEQYF.